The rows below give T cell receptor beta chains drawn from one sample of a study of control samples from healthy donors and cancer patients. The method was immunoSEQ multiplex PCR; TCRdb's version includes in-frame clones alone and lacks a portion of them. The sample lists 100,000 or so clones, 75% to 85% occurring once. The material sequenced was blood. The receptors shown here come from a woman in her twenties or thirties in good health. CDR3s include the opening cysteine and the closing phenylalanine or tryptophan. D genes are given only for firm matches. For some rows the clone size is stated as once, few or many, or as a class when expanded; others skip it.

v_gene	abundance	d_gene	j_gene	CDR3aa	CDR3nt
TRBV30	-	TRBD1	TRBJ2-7	CAWRTGGRYEQYF	TGTGCCTGGAGGACAGGGGGCAGGTACGAGCAGTACTTC
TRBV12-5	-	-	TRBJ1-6	CASGMLGTRSSYNSPLHF	TGTGCTAGTGGTATGCTAGGGACCCGGAGCTCCTATAATTCACCCCTCCACTTT
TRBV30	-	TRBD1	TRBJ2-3	CAWSFWTGGDTQYF	TGTGCCTGGAGTTTTTGGACAGGGGGAGATACGCAGTATTTT
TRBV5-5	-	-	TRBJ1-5	CASSLVGQPQHF	TGTGCCAGCAGCTTGGTTGGGCAGCCCCAGCATTTT
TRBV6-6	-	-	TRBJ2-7	CASSYRGTSYEQYF	TGTGCCAGCAGTTACAGGGGGACCTCCTACGAGCAGTACTTC
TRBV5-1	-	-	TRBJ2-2	CASSNTKGGLNTGELFF	TGCGCCAGCAGCAATACTAAGGGGGGGTTGAACACCGGGGAGCTGTTTTTT
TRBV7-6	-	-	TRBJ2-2	CASSLPSGFYGELFF	TGTGCCAGCAGCTTACCGTCGGGGTTCTACGGGGAGCTGTTTTTT
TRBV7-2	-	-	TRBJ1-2	CASSLGSSNYGYTF	TGTGCCAGCAGCTTAGGAAGCTCTAACTATGGCTACACCTTC
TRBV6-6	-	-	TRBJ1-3	CASNGQGNTIYF	TGTGCCAGCAATGGACAGGGAAACACCATATATTTT
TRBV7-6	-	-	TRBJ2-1	CASSAGTRGVNEQFF	TGTGCCAGCAGCGCCGGGACCCGAGGCGTCAATGAGCAGTTCTTC
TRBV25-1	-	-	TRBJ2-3	CASSEIGPGFTDTQYF	TGTGCCAGCAGTGAAATTGGCCCGGGGTTCACAGATACGCAGTATTTT
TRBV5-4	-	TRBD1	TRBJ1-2	CASSSMDRSRDGYTF	TGTGCCAGCAGCTCGATGGACAGGTCTAGAGATGGCTACACCTTC
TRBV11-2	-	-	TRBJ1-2	CASSLQNRANYGYTF	TGTGCCAGCAGCTTACAAAACAGGGCTAACTATGGCTACACCTTC
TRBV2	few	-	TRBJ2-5	CASSVRGGRETQYF	TGTGCCAGCAGTGTTCGAGGAGGTCGAGAGACCCAGTACTTC
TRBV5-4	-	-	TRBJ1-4	CASSIGQGPPTNEKLFF	TGTGCCAGCAGTATCGGGCAGGGGCCTCCAACTAATGAAAAACTGTTTTTT
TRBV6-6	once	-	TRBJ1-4	CASRTGGSNEKLFF	TGTGCCAGCAGAACAGGCGGAAGTAATGAAAAACTGTTTTTT
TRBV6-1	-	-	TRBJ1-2	CASSEIARGGFPYGYTF	TGTGCCAGCAGTGAGATCGCGAGGGGCGGATTCCCCTATGGCTACACCTTC
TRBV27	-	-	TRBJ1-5	CASSLRGGNQPQHF	TGTGCCAGCAGTTTAAGAGGGGGCAATCAGCCCCAGCATTTT
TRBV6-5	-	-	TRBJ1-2	CASSPREGNYGYTF	TGTGCCAGCAGCCCCCGTGAGGGCAACTATGGCTACACCTTC
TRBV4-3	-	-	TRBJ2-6	CASGARGAGANVLTF	TGCGCCAGCGGGGCGAGGGGAGCAGGGGCCAACGTCCTGACTTTC
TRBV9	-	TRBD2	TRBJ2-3	CASSVALSGGHGDTQYF	TGTGCCAGCAGCGTAGCTCTTAGCGGGGGGCATGGAGATACGCAGTATTTT
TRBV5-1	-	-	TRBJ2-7	CASSLRPWGPDYEQYF	TGCGCCAGCAGCTTGAGGCCCTGGGGTCCGGATTACGAGCAGTACTTC
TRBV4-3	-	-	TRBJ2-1	CASSQVFNAYNEQFF	TGCGCCAGCAGCCAAGTGTTCAACGCCTACAATGAGCAGTTCTTC
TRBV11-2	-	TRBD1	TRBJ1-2	CASSLDRTGEVEGYTF	TGTGCCAGCAGCTTAGATAGGACAGGGGAGGTAGAAGGCTACACCTTC
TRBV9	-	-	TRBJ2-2	CASSVGGMNTGELFF	TGTGCCAGCAGCGTAGGAGGGATGAACACCGGGGAGCTGTTTTTT
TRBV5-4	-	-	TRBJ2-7	CASSLGPNEQYF	TGTGCCAGCAGCTTGGGCCCAAACGAGCAGTACTTC
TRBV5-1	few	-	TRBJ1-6	CASSLGLRASNSPLHF	TGCGCCAGCAGCTTGGGTCTCAGGGCGTCTAATTCACCCCTCCACTTT
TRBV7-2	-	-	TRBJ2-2	CASSLVRATGELFF	TGTGCCAGCAGCTTAGTCAGGGCCACCGGGGAGCTGTTTTTT
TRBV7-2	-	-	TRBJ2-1	CASSTPPREPWGEQFF	TGTGCCAGCAGCACACCTCCTAGGGAACCCTGGGGTGAGCAGTTCTTC
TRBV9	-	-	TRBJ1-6	CASSVSPGRDSPLHF	TGTGCCAGCAGCGTCTCCCCCGGCAGGGACTCACCCCTCCACTTT
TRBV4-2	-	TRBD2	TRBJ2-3	CASSPLSVAGGEIVDTQYF	TGTGCCAGCAGCCCATTATCGGTAGCGGGGGGGGAGATTGTCGATACGCAGTATTTT
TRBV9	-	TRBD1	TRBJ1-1	CASSVGTVLGDTEAFF	TGTGCCAGCAGCGTCGGGACAGTATTAGGCGACACTGAAGCTTTCTTT
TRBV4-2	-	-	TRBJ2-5	CASSQDGGKLQETQYF	TGTGCCAGCAGCCAAGATGGGGGGAAGCTCCAAGAGACCCAGTACTTC
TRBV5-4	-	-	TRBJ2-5	CASSLKETQYF	TGTGCCAGCAGCTTGAAAGAGACCCAGTACTTC
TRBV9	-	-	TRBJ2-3	CASSVGPLSTDTQYF	TGTGCCAGCAGCGTAGGCCCACTGTCGACAGATACGCAGTATTTT
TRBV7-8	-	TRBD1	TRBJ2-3	CASSLVTGFTDTQYF	TGTGCCAGCAGCTTGGTGACAGGGTTCACAGATACGCAGTATTTT
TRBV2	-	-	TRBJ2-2	CASSEGVGTGELFF	TGTGCCAGCAGTGAAGGCGTTGGGACCGGGGAGCTGTTTTTT
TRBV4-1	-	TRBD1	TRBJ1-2	CASSQDRDRAKGYTF	TGCGCCAGCAGCCAAGACCGGGACAGAGCGAAAGGCTACACCTTC
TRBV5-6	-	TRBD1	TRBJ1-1	CASSLFTGANTEAFF	TGTGCCAGCAGCTTGTTTACAGGGGCGAACACTGAAGCTTTCTTT
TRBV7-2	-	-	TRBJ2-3	CASPIGGVGSTDTQYF	TGTGCCAGCCCCATTGGAGGGGTCGGCTCCACAGATACGCAGTATTTT
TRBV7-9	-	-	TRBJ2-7	CASSVDTLREQYF	TGTGCCAGCAGCGTGGACACCCTTAGGGAGCAGTACTTC
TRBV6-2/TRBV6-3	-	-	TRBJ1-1	CASSPNRDGGWDTEAFF	TGTGCCAGCAGTCCGAACCGGGACGGAGGGTGGGACACTGAAGCTTTCTTT
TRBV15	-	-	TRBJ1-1	CATSRDRGNTEAFF	TGTGCCACCAGCAGAGACCGGGGTAACACTGAAGCTTTCTTT
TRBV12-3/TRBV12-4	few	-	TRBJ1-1	CASSLAGEAFF	TGTGCCAGCAGTTTAGCGGGAGAAGCTTTCTTT
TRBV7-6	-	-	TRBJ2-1	CASSLTGDNSYNEQFF	TGTGCCAGCAGCTTAACCGGGGACAACTCCTACAATGAGCAGTTCTTC
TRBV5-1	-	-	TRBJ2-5	CASSLGGMLGTQYF	TGCGCCAGCAGCTTGGGTGGAATGTTAGGGACCCAGTACTTC
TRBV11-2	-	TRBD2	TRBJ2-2	CASSFLAGGHTGELFF	TGTGCCAGCAGCTTTTTAGCGGGGGGGCACACCGGGGAGCTGTTTTTT
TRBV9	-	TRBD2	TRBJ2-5	CASSVSPRLSGVGETQYF	TGTGCCAGCAGCGTATCCCCCCGACTCAGCGGGGTGGGGGAGACCCAGTACTTC
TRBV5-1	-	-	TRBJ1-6	CASSSGTMSSPLHF	TGCGCCAGCAGTTCCGGGACGATGTCTTCACCCCTCCACTTT
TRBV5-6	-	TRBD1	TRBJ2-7	CASSLSGTGAGEQYF	TGTGCCAGCAGCTTGTCCGGGACAGGGGCGGGCGAGCAGTACTTC
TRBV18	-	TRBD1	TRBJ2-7	CASSPPRGTGLVEQYF	TGTGCCAGCTCACCGCCTCGTGGGACAGGGTTGGTCGAGCAGTACTTC
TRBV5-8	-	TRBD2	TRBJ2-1	CASSLELAGLNEQFF	TGTGCCAGCAGCTTGGAGTTAGCGGGGTTGAATGAGCAGTTCTTC
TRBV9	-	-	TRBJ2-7	CASSQGTGTYEQYF	TGTGCCAGCAGCCAGGGAACAGGGACCTACGAGCAGTACTTC